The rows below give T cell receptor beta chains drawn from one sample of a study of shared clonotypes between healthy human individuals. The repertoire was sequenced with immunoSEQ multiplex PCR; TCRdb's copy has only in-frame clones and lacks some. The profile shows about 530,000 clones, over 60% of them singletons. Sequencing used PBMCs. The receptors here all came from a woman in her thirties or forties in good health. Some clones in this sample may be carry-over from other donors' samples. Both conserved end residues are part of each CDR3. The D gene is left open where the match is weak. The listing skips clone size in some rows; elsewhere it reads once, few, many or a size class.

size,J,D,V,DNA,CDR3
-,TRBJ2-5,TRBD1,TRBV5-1,TGCGCCAGCAGCTTCGGACAGGGGGCTCAAGAGACCCAGTACTTC,CASSFGQGAQETQYF
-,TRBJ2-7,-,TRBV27,TGTGCCAGCGGTGGGTGGAGGGTACCCGCGGGAGAGCAGTACTTC,CASGGWRVPAGEQYF
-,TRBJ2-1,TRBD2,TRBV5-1,TGCGCCACCTCGGGGACTAGCGGAACAAATGAGCAGTTCTTC,CATSGTSGTNEQFF
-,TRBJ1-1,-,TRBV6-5,TGTGCCAGCAGTTACCACAGTGGTCCTGAAGCTTTCTTT,CASSYHSGPEAFF
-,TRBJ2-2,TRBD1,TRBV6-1,TGTGCCAGCACCGTAGACAGGGACGGGGAGCTGTTTTTT,CASTVDRDGELFF
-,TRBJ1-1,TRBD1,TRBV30,TGTGCCTGGAGTGCTACAGGGGCCACTGAAGCTTTCTTT,CAWSATGATEAFF
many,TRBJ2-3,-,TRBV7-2,TGTGCCAGCAGCTCAGCCGCAGATACGCAGTATTTT,CASSSAADTQYF
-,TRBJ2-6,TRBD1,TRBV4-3,TGCGCCAGCAGCCCTAGGGACAGGGACTCTGGGGCCAACGTCCTGACTTTC,CASSPRDRDSGANVLTF
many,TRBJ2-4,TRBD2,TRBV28,TGTGCCAGCAGTCCGGGACTAGCGGGAGATGGTTGGACCAAAAACATTCAGTACTTC,CASSPGLAGDGWTKNIQYF
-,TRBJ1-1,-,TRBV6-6,TGTGCCAGCAGTTACCTCCAGGAGGGCACTGAAGCTTTCTTT,CASSYLQEGTEAFF
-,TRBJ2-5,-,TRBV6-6,TGTGCCAGCACCTACGGGGTAGCGGACCCCCAAGAGACCCAGTACTTC,CASTYGVADPQETQYF
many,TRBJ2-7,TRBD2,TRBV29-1,TGCAGCGTCTCGACTAGCGGGTCGTACGAGCAGTACTTC,CSVSTSGSYEQYF
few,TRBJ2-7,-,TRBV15,TGTGCCACCAGCAGAGACAGCGGCATCTACGAGCAGTACTTC,CATSRDSGIYEQYF
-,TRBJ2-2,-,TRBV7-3,TGTGCCAGCAGCTTAAGTCCACTAGCTAACACCGGGGAGCTGTTTTTT,CASSLSPLANTGELFF
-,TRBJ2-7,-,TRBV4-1,TGCGCCAGCAGCCCTCGGGACACTCACTACGAGCAGTACTTC,CASSPRDTHYEQYF
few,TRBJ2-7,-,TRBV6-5,TGTGCCAGCAGTTACTCTGAGACAGGAGCCTACGAGCAGTACTTC,CASSYSETGAYEQYF
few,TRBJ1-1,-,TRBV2,TGTGCCAGCAGTGAGGGGGGGTTCACCACTGAAGCTTTCTTT,CASSEGGFTTEAFF
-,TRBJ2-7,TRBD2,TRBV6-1,TGTGCCAGCAGCGGTAGCGGGAGAACCTACGAGCAGTACTTC,CASSGSGRTYEQYF
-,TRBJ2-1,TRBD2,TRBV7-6,TGTGCCAGCAGCTACATAGCGGGCCCCGCGAAGGAGCAGTTCTTC,CASSYIAGPAKEQFF
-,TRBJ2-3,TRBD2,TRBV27,TGTGCCAGCACCTGGACTAGCGGGGGTGGTTATACGCAGTATTTT,CASTWTSGGGYTQYF
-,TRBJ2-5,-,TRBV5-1,TGCGCCAGCAGCTTGCCGGGGAAGGAGACCCAGTACTTC,CASSLPGKETQYF
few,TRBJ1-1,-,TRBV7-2,TGTGCCAGCAGCTTTTACAGGGAGAACACTGAAGCTTTCTTT,CASSFYRENTEAFF
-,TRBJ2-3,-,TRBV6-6,TGTGCCAGCAGTCATGGACTGCAGAGCACAGATACGCAGTATTTT,CASSHGLQSTDTQYF
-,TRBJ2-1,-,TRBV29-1,TGCAGCGTTCGGGGTACACAGTCTAACAATGAGCAGTTCTTC,CSVRGTQSNNEQFF
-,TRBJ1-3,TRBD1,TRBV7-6,TGTGCCAGCAGCTCAGGACAGGGTGTAACTGGAAACACCATATATTTT,CASSSGQGVTGNTIYF
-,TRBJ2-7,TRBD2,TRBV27,TGTGCCAGCAGTTCTCGACTAGCGGGAGGGCCCTACGAGCAGTACTTC,CASSSRLAGGPYEQYF
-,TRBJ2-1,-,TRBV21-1,TGTGCCAGCAGCGCAGGTCCCCCCGCTGAGCAGTTCTTC,CASSAGPPAEQFF
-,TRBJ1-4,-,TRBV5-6,TGTGCCAGCAGCTTCCCCGGAGCGGGTGAAAAACTGTTTTTT,CASSFPGAGEKLFF
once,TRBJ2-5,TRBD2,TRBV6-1,TGTGCCAGCAGTGAACGGGGGGGCGAGACCCAGTACTTC,CASSERGGETQYF
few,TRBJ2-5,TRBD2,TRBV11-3,TGTGCCAGCAGCTCCGGGACTAGCGGCCAGTCGGAGACCCAGTACTTC,CASSSGTSGQSETQYF
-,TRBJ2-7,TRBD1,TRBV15,TGTGCCACCAGCGGGGGACAGGGTTGGGGTGGCGAGCAGTACTTC,CATSGGQGWGGEQYF
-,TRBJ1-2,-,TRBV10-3,TGTGCCATCAGTGCAGGATCAGCCAACTATGGCTACACCTTC,CAISAGSANYGYTF
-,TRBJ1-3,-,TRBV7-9,TGTGCCAGCAGCCCCACTTTTAACACCATATATTTT,CASSPTFNTIYF
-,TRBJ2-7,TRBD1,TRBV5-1,TGCGCCAGCAGCTGGGACAGGGGGCTCACCGAGCAGTACTTC,CASSWDRGLTEQYF
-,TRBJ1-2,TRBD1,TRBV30,TGTGCCTGGGGACAGGGCTTTAACTATGGCTACACCTTC,CAWGQGFNYGYTF
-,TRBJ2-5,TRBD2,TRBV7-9,TGTGCCAGCAGCTTAGTCGTCCCCGGGACTAGTTTAGAGACCCAGTACTTC,CASSLVVPGTSLETQYF
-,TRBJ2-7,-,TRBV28,TGTGCCAGTACCCCGCCCCTCGTCTACGAGCAGTACTTC,CASTPPLVYEQYF
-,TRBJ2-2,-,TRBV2,TGTGCCAGCAGGGAGGGAGAGGGGACCGGGGAGCTGTTTTTT,CASREGEGTGELFF
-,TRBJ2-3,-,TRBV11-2,TGTGCCAGCAGCTTAGCCCCAAGCACAGATACGCAGTATTTT,CASSLAPSTDTQYF
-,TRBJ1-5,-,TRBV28,TGTGCCAGCAGTTTATACGGGAAACTCAATCAGCCCCAGCATTTT,CASSLYGKLNQPQHF
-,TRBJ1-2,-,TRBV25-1,TGTGCCAGCAGCCCCCAGGGTAGTTATGGCTACACCTTC,CASSPQGSYGYTF
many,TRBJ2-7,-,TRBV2,TGTGCCAGCACCTACAGGGTCTTGGAGCAGTACTTC,CASTYRVLEQYF
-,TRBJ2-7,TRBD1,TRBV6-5,TGTGCCAGCAGTCCCTCACCGGGACAGTCCTACGAGCAGTACTTC,CASSPSPGQSYEQYF
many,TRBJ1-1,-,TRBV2,TGTGCCAGCAGTTTGCAGGGCACCGAAGCTTTCTTT,CASSLQGTEAFF
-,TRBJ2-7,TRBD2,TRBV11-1,TGTGCCAGCAGCTTAGGGATAACTAGCGGGCAGTACTTC,CASSLGITSGQYF
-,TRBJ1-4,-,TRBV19,TGTGCCAGTACAGCGGATGAAAAACTGTTTTTT,CASTADEKLFF
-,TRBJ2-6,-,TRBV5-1,TGCGCCAGCAGCTTGGGAAGCCACAGGGTAGGGGCCAACGTCCTGACTTTC,CASSLGSHRVGANVLTF
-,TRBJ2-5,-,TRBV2,TGTGCCAGCAGGGAGGACCTGGGCGCGCCGGAGACCCAGTACTTC,CASREDLGAPETQYF
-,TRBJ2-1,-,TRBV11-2,TGTGCCAGCAGCTACGGGACTGTCGGTGAGCAGTTCTTC,CASSYGTVGEQFF
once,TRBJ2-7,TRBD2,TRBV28,TGTGCCAGCAGCCCTACTAGCGGGAGATCCTACGAGCAGTACTTC,CASSPTSGRSYEQYF
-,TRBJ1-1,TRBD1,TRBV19,TGTGCCAGTAGTTCCGACAGGGAAACTGAAGCTTTCTTT,CASSSDRETEAFF
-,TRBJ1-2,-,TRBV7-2,TGTGCCAGCAGCCTGACAGGAGACTATGGCTACACCTTC,CASSLTGDYGYTF
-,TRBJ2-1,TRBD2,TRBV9,TGTGCCAGCAGCTCCCAGGGGCTAGCGGGAAATGGTGAGCAGTTCTTC,CASSSQGLAGNGEQFF
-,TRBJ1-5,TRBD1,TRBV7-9,TGTGCCAGCAGCTCCGATCGGACAGGGGGTAGTCAGCCCCAGCATTTT,CASSSDRTGGSQPQHF
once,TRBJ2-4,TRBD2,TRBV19,TGTGCCAGTAGTATAGGAGACCCTAGCGGGAGGAACATTCAGTACTTC,CASSIGDPSGRNIQYF
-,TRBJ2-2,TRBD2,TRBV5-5,TGTGCCAGCAGCACGGCCCTAGCGGGAGGTCCCGGGGAGCTGTTTTTT,CASSTALAGGPGELFF
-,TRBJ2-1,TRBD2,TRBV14,TGTGCCAGCAGCCAAAAAACTAGCGGGAGGGTTTACAATGAGCAGTTCTTC,CASSQKTSGRVYNEQFF
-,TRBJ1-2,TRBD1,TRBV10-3,TGTGCCATCAGGGACACAAACACCGGGACAGGGAATGCGTACACCTTC,CAIRDTNTGTGNAYTF
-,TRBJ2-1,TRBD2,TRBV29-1,TGCAGCGTTGGCCACAGGGGACTAGCGGGAGGCTCCTACAATGAGCAGTTCTTC,CSVGHRGLAGGSYNEQFF